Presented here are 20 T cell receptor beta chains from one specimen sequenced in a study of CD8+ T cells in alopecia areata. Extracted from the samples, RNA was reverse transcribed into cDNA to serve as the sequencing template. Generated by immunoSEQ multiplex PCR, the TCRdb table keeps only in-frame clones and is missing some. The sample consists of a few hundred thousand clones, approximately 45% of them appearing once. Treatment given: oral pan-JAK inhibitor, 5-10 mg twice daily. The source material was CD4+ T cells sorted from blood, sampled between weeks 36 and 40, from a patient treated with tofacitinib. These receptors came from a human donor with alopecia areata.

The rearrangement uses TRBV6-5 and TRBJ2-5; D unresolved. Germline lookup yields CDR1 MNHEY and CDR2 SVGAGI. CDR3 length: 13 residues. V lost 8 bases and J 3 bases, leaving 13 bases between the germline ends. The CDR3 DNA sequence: TGTGCCAGCTCTAATACCCAGAAAGAGACCCAGTACTTC. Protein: CASSNTQKETQYF.

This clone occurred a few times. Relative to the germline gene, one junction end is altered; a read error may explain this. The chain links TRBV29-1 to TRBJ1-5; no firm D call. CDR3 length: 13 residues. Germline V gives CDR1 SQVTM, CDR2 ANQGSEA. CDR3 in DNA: TGCAGCGTTCAAGAGGCGTGGAATCAGCCCCAGCATTTT. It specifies CSVQEAWNQPQHF.

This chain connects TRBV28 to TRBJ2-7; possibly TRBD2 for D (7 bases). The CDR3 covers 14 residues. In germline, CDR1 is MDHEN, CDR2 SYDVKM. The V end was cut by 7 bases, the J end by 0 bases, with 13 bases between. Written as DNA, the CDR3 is TGTGCCAGCACCCGGGGGGCCGTCTCCTACGAGCAGTACTTC. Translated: CASTRGAVSYEQYF. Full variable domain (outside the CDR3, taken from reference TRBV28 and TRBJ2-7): DVKVTQSSRYLVKRTGEKVFLECVQDMDHENMFWYRQDPGLGLRLIYFSYDVKMKEKGDIPEGYSVSREKKERFSLILESASTNQTSMYLCASTRGAVSYEQYFGPGTRLTVT.

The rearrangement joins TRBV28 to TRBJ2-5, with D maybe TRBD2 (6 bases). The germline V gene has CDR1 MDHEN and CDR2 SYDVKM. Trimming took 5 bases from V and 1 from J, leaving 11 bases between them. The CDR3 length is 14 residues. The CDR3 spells CASSPRDSQETQYF. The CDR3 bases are TGTGCCAGCAGTCCCCGGGACTCCCAAGAGACCCAGTACTTC.

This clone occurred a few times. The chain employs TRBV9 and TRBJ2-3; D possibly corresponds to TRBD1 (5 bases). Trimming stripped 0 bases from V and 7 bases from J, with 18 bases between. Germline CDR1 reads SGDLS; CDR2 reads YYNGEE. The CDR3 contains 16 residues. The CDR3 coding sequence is TGTGCCAGCAGCGTAGGGGGAACAGGTGGTCTAAATACGCAGTATTTT. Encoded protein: CASSVGGTGGLNTQYF.

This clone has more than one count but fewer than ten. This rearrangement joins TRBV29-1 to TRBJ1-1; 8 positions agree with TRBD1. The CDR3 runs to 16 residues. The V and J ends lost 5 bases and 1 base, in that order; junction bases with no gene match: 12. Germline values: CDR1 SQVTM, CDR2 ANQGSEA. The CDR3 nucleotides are TGCAGCGTTCTATTAAACACCAGGGGGCCGAACACTGAAGCTTTCTTT. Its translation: CSVLLNTRGPNTEAFF. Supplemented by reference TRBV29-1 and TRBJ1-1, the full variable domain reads SAVISQKPSRDICQRGTSLTIQCQVDSQVTMMFWYRQQPGQSLTLIATANQGSEATYESGFVIDKFPISRPNLTFSTLTVSNMSPEDSSIYLCSVLLNTRGPNTEAFFGQGTRLTVV.

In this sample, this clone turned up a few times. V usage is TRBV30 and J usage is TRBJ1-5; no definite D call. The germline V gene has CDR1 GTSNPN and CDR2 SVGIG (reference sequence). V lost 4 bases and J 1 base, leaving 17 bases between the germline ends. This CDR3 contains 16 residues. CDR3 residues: CAWTPPRGSSNQPQHF. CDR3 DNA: TGTGCCTGGACCCCACCACGGGGTTCGAGCAATCAGCCCCAGCATTTT.

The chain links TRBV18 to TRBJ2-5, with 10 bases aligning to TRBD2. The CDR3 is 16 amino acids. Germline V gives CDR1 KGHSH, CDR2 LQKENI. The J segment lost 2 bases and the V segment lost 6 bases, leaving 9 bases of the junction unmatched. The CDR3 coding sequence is TGTGCCAGCTCTCGCCGGACTAGCGGCCGGCAAGAGACCCAGTACTTC. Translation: CASSRRTSGRQETQYF.

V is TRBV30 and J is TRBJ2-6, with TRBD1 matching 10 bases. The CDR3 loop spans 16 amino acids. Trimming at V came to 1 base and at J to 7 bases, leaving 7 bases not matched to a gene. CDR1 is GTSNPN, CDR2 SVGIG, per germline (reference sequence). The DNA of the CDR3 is TGTGCCTGGAGTGCCAAGGGACAGGGGCTTGCCAACGTCCTGACTTTC. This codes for CAWSAKGQGLANVLTF.

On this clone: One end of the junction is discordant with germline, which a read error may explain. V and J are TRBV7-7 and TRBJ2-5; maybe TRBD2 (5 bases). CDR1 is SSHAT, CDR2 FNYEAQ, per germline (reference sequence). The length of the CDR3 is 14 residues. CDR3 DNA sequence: TGTGCTAGCAGCGCCGGAGAGGGTTTGGAGACCCAGTACTTC. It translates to CASSAGEGLETQYF.

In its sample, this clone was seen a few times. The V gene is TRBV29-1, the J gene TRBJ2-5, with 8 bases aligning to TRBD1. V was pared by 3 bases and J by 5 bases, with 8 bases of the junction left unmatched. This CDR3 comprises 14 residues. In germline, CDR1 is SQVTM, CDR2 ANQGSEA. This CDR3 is CSVELTGAGETQYF. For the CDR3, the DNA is TGCAGCGTTGAGTTGACAGGGGCTGGGGAGACCCAGTACTTC.

Here the CDR3 reads CASSLAGGSGVNEQFF. The CDR3 bases are TGTGCCAGCAGCTTAGCCGGCGGGAGTGGCGTAAATGAGCAGTTCTTC. V and J are TRBV7-6 and TRBJ2-1; 7 bases fit TRBD2. The CDR3 is 16 amino acids. CDR1 is SGHVS, CDR2 FNYEAQ, per germline. J gave up 7 bases and V 0 bases, and 9 bases lay outside the gene matches.

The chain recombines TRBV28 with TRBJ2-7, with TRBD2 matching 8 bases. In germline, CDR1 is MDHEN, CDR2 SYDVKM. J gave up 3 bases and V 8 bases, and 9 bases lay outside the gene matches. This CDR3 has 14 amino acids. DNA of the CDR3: TGTGCCAGCCTGAGGGGTAGCGGGATCTACGAGCAGTACTTC. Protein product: CASLRGSGIYEQYF.

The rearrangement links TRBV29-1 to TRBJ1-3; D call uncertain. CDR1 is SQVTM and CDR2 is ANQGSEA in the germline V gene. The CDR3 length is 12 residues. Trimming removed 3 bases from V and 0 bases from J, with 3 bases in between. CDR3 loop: CSVDVSGNTIYF. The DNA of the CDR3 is TGCAGCGTTGACGTCTCTGGAAACACCATATATTTT.

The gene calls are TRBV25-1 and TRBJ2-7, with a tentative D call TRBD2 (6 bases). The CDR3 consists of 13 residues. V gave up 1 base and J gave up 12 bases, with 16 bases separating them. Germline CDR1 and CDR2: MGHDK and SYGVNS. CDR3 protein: CASSEFYRGTPYF. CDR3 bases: TGTGCCAGCAGTGAATTTTATCGGGGGACCCCGTACTTC.

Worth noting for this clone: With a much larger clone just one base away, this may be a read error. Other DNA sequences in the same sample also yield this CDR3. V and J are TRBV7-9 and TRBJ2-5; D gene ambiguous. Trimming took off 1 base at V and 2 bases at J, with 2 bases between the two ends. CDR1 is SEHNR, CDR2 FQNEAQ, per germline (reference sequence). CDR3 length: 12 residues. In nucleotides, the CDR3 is TGTGCCAGCAGCTTAGGGCAAGAGACCCAGTACTTC. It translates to CASSLGQETQYF.

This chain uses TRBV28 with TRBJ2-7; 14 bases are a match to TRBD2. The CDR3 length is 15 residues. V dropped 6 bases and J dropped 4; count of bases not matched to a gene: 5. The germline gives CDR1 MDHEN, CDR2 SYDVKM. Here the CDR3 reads CASSYRTSGRYEQYF. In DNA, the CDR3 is TGTGCCAGCAGCTACAGGACTAGCGGGAGGTACGAGCAGTACTTC.

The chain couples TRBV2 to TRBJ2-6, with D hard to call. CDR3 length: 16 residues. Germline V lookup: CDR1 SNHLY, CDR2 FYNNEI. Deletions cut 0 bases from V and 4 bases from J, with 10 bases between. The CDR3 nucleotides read TGTGCCAGCAGTGAAGCGGGAAGGGCCGGGGCCAACGTCCTGACTTTC. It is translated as CASSEAGRAGANVLTF.

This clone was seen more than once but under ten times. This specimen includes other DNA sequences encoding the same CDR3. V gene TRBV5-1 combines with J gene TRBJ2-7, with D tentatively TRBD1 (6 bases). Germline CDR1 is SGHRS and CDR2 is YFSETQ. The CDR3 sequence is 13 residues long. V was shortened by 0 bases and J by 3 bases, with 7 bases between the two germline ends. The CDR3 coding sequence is TGCGCCAGCAGCTTGGGACAGGACTACGAGCAGTACTTC. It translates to CASSLGQDYEQYF.

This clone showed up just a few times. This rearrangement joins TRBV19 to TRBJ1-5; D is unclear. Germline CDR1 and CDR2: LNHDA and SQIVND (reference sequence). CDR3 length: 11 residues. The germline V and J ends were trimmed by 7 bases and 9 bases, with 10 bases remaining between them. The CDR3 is CASTPGRPQHF. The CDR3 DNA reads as TGTGCCAGTACACCGGGTCGGCCCCAGCATTTT.